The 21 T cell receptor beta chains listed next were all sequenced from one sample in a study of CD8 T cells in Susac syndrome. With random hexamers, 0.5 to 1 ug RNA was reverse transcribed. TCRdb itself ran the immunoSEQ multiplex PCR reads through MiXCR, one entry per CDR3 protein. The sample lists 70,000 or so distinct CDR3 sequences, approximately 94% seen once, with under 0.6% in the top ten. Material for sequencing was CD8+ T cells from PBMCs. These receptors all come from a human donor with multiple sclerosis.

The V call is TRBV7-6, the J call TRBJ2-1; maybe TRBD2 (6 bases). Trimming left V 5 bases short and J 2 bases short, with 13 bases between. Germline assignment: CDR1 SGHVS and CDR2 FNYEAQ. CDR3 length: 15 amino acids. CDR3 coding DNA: TGTGCCAGCAGCCAGAGTAGCGGACCCTACAATGAGCAGTTCTTC. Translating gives CASSQSSGPYNEQFF.

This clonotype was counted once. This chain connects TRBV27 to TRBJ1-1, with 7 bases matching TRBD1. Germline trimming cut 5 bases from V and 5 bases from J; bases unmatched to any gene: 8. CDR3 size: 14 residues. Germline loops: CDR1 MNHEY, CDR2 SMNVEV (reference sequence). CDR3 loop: CASSLRGYGTEAFF. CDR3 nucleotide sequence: TGTGCCAGCAGTCTCAGGGGGTACGGGACTGAAGCTTTCTTT.

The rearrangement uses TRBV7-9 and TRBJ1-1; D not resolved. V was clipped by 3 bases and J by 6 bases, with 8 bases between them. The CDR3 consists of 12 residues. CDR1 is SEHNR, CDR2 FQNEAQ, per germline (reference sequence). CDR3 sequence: CASSLTSAEAFF. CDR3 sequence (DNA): TGTGCCAGCAGCTTGACATCAGCTGAAGCTTTCTTT.

CDR3 residues: CASSSGTSGYTDTQYF. CDR3 bases: TGTGCCAGCAGCTCCGGGACTAGCGGATACACAGATACGCAGTATTTT. The chain links TRBV9 to TRBJ2-3, with 11 bases identical to TRBD2. Per the germline V gene, CDR1 is SGDLS and CDR2 is YYNGEE. The J segment lost 2 bases and the V segment lost 4 bases, leaving 6 bases of the junction unmatched. CDR3 length: 16 amino acids.

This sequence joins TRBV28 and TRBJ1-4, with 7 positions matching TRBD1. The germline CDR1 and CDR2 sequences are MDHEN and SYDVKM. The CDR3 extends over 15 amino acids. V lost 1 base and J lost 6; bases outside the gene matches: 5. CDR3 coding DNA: TGTGCCAGCAGTTTATCCCGGGACAGATATGAAAAACTGTTTTTT. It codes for CASSLSRDRYEKLFF.

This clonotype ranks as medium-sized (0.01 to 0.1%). The CDR3 loop is CASSVDRISYNEQFF. CDR3 coding DNA: TGTGCCAGCAGTGTCGACAGGATCTCCTACAATGAGCAGTTCTTC. The V gene is TRBV12-3 or TRBV12-4, the J gene TRBJ2-1; a weak D match, TRBD1 (6 bases). The V and J ends lost 5 bases and 0 bases respectively, with 11 bases between them. CDR3 length equals 15 residues.

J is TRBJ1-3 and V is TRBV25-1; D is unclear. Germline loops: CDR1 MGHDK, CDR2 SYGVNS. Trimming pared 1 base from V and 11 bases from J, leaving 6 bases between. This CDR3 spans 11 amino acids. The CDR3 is CASSESGAIYF. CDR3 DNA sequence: TGTGCCAGCAGTGAATCTGGGGCCATATATTTT.

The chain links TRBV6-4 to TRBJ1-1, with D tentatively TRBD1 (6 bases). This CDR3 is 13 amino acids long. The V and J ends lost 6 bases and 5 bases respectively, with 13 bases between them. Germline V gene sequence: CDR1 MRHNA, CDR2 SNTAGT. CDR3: CASRSGEGTEAFF. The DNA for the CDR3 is TGTGCCAGCAGATCAGGGGAAGGGACTGAAGCTTTCTTT.

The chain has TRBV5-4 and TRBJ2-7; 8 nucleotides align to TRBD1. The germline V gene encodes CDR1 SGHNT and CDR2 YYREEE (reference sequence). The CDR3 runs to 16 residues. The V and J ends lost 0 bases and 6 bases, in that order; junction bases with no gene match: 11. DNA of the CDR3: TGTGCCAGCAGCTTGGTGCAGGGGGCACGAGTTGGCGAGCAGTACTTC. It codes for CASSLVQGARVGEQYF.

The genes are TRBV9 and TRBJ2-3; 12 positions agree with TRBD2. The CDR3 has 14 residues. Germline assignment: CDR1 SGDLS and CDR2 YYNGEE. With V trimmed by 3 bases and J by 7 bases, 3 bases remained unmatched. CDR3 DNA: TGTGCCAGCAGCGCGGGACTAGCGGGCTATACGCAGTATTTT. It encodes CASSAGLAGYTQYF.

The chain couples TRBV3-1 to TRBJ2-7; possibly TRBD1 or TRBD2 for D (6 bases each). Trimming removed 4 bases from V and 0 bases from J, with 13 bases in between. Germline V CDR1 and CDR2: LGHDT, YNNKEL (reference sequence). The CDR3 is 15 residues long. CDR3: CASSLTAGHSYEQYF. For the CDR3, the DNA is TGTGCCAGCAGCCTTACTGCGGGACACTCCTACGAGCAGTACTTC.

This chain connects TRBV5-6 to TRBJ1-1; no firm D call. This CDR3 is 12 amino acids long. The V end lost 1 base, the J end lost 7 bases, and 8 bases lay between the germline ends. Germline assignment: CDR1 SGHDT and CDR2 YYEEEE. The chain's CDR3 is CASSLFSSEAFF. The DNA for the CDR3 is TGTGCCAGCAGCTTGTTCTCGAGTGAAGCTTTCTTT.

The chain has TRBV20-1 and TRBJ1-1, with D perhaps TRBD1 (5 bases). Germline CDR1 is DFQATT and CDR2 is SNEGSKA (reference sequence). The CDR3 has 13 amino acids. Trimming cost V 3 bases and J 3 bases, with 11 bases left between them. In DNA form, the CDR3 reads TGCAGTGCTAGGGGGCTTAGGGACACTGAAGCTTTCTTT. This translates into CSARGLRDTEAFF.

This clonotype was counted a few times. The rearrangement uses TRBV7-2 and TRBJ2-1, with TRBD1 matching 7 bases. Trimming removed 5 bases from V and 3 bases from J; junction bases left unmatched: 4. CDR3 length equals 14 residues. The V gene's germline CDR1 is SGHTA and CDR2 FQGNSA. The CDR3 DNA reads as TGTGCCAGCAGCCCCTCAGGGGGCTACAATGAGCAGTTCTTC. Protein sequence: CASSPSGGYNEQFF. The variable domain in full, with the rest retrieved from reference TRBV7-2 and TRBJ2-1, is GAGVSQSPSNKVTEKGKDVELRCDPISGHTALYWYRQSLGQGLEFLIYFQGNSAPDKSGLPSDRFSAERTGGSVSTLTIQRTQQEDSAVYLCASSPSGGYNEQFFGPGTRLTVL.

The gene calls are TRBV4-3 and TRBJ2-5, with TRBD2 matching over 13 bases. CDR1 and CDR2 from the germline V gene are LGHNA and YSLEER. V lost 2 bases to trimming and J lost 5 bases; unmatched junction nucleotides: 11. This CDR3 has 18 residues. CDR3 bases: TGCGCCAGCAGCCAATCTTGGAGACTAGCGGGGGGACTGGAGACCCAGTACTTC. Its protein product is CASSQSWRLAGGLETQYF.

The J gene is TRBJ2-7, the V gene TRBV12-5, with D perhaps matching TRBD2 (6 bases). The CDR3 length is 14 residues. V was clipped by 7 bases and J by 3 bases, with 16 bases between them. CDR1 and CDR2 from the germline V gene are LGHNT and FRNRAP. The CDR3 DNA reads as TGTGCTAGTGCCCTCGGAGGGCCCGGCTACGAGCAGTACTTC. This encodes CASALGGPGYEQYF.

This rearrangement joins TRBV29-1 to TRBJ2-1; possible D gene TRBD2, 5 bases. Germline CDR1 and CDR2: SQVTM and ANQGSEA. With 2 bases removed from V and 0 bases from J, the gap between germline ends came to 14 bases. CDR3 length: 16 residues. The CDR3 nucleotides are TGCAGCGTTGAAACGCCACTAGGGAGCTCCTACAATGAGCAGTTCTTC. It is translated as CSVETPLGSSYNEQFF.

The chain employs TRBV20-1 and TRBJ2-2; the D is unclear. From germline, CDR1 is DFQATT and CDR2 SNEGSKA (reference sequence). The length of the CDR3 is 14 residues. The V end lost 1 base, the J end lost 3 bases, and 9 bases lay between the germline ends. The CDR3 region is CSARVHSDTGELFF. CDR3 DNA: TGCAGTGCTAGAGTGCACTCTGACACCGGGGAGCTGTTTTTT.

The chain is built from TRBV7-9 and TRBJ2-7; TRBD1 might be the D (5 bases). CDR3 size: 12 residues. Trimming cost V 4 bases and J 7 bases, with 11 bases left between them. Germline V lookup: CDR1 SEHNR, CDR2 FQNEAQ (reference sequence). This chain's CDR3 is CASSSARGEQYF. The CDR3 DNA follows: TGTGCCAGCAGCTCGGCTAGGGGAGAGCAGTACTTC.

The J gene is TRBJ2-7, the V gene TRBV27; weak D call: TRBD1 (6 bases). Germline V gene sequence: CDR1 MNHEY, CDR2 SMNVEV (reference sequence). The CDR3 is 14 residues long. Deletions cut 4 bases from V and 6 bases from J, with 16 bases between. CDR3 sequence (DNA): TGTGCCAGCAGTTGGGACACGGCTTCTGGCGAGCAGTACTTC. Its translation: CASSWDTASGEQYF.

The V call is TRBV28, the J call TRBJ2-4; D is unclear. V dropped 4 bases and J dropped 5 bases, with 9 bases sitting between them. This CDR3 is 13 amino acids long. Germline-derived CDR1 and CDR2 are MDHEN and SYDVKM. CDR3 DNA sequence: TGTGCCAGCAGTTCCCCGCCCCAAAACATTCAGTACTTC. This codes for CASSSPPQNIQYF.